The source of this T cell receptor beta chain is a study of blood T cells in healthy people across ages. Whole-study results and caveats: Per-million-T-cell TCR beta diversity fell roughly linearly with age. Strong correlation linked observed beta diversity and percent naive T cells.

Regarding this clonotype: The antigen remains unidentified. A junction end diverges from the germline sequence, so it may reflect a read error.

Each of the donors had roughly 10 milliliters of peripheral blood drawn into EDTA-treated Vacutainer tubes. Whenever a sample was processed, at least 7 million PBMCs were isolated. For the second PCR, which ran for roughly 6 to 12 cycles, a sample-barcoded 5' primer and a J-beta primer mix were used. TCRdb called the 5' RACE reads again in MiXCR, with one record for every CDR3 protein. The sample consists of under 1,000,000 distinct CDR3 sequences, roughly 35% of them appearing once. Germline V lookup: CDR1 DFQATT, CDR2 SNEGSKA (reference sequence). The CDR3 spans 13 residues. This sequence joins TRBV20-1 and TRBJ2-3, with D unclear. The receptor comes from a man aged 18 to 35 in good health. Sample: blood. Here the CDR3 reads CRARDVGTDTQYF. The DNA of the CDR3 is TGCAGGGCTAGAGATGTGGGCACAGATACGCAGTATTTT.